These 28 T cell receptor beta chains originate from one sample sequenced in a study of T-cell reconstitution after alpha-beta-depleted transplantation in children. Construction of the TCRbeta library involved unique molecular identifiers. TCRdb analysed the PCR reads with MiXCR anew, one entry per CDR3 protein. The sample shows around 340,000 distinct CDR3 sequences, approximately 12% of them seen only once. The specimen was PBMCs, collected from the stem cell graft. These receptors were taken from a human donor who donated a stem cell graft to a child with Fanconi anemia.

This clonotype occurred a few times. The chain has TRBV27 and TRBJ2-3, with 9 nucleotides matching TRBD2. Germline CDR1 reads MNHEY; CDR2 reads SMNVEV (reference sequence). The CDR3 sequence is 15 residues long. With V trimmed by 5 bases and J by 8 bases, 11 bases remained unmatched. Here the CDR3 reads CASSGSGGRHGTQYF. The CDR3 nucleotides read TGTGCCAGCAGTGGTAGCGGGGGCCGGCATGGTACGCAGTATTTT.

This clonotype has a count of ten or more. This chain uses TRBV15 with TRBJ2-3, with TRBD1 identical over 9 bases. The CDR3 extends over 15 amino acids. CDR1 LNHNV and CDR2 YYDKDF come from the germline V gene (reference sequence). Trimming at V came to 2 bases and at J to 4 bases, leaving 4 bases not matched to a gene. The CDR3 loop is CATSRSRTGADTQYF. The CDR3 nucleotides are TGTGCCACCAGCAGATCCCGGACAGGGGCAGATACGCAGTATTTT.

At least ten counts were recorded for this clonotype. The chain carries TRBV5-6 and TRBJ1-1, with 7 positions matching TRBD1. Germline values: CDR1 SGHDT, CDR2 YYEEEE. Losses at the gene ends were 5 bases for V and 6 bases for J; bases not matched to a gene: 7. The CDR3 has 13 residues. CDR3 coding DNA: TGTGCCAGCAGACTACAGGGGATGTCTGAAGCTTTCTTT. Its protein is CASRLQGMSEAFF.

This clonotype was counted only a few times. The chain links TRBV5-1 to TRBJ1-1, with a tentative D call TRBD1 (6 bases). With 4 bases removed from V and 0 bases from J, the gap between germline ends came to 19 bases. CDR3 length: 17 amino acids. Germline assignment: CDR1 SGHRS and CDR2 YFSETQ. Here the CDR3 reads CASSPFPGAFLNTEAFF. In nucleotides, the CDR3 is TGCGCCAGCAGCCCCTTCCCGGGGGCGTTTCTGAACACTGAAGCTTTCTTT.

This clonotype was observed at least ten times. The CDR3 region has the DNA TGCGCCAGCAGCTTGGCCACAGGTGGACTAACTGCAACTAATGAAAAACTGTTTTTT. Amino acids: CASSLATGGLTATNEKLFF. The chain is built from TRBV5-1 and TRBJ1-4; D is perhaps TRBD1 (5 bases). This CDR3 is built from 19 residues. V was shortened by 0 bases and J by 0 bases, with 18 bases between the two germline ends. Germline CDR1 and CDR2: SGHRS and YFSETQ.

This clonotype was found a few times. V and J are TRBV5-5 and TRBJ2-5; TRBD2 agrees at 8 bases. This CDR3 spans 17 amino acids. Germline assignment: CDR1 SGHKS and CDR2 YYEKEE (reference sequence). With V trimmed by 1 base and J by 2 bases, 10 bases remained unmatched. The CDR3 DNA sequence: TGTGCCAGCAGCTTGCGATTTAGCGGGGAGTTACAAGAGACCCAGTACTTC. Its protein product is CASSLRFSGELQETQYF.

The chain recombines TRBV20-1 with TRBJ2-1, with D tentatively TRBD1 or TRBD2 (5 bases each). Germline V lookup: CDR1 DFQATT, CDR2 SNEGSKA (reference sequence). Trimming cost V 4 bases and J 5 bases, with 27 bases left between them. This CDR3 has 18 amino acids. The CDR3 spells CSAIKGVPGSLINNEQFF. DNA of the CDR3: TGCAGTGCTATTAAAGGGGTACCGGGATCTCTTATAAACAATGAGCAGTTCTTC.

A few counts support this clonotype. The chain combines TRBV15 with TRBJ1-4; the match to TRBD1 covers 10 bases. Germline-derived CDR1 and CDR2 are LNHNV and YYDKDF (reference sequence). V shed 5 bases, J shed 8 bases, and the junction held 8 bases outside the gene matches. The CDR3 loop spans 15 amino acids. CDR3 loop: CATSGHDRGREKLFF. Written as DNA, the CDR3 is TGTGCCACCAGCGGCCACGACAGGGGGCGAGAAAAACTGTTTTTT.

The chain recombines TRBV7-4 with TRBJ1-4; D is undetermined. Germline loops: CDR1 SGHVT, CDR2 SQSDAQ. The CDR3 consists of 15 residues. V lost 5 bases and J lost 8, with 18 bases in between. The CDR3 region has the DNA TGTGCCAGCAGCAGCCGAGGGTTTGGGTTGGAAAAACTGTTTTTT. Its translation is CASSSRGFGLEKLFF.

There are many counts of this clonotype. The gene calls are TRBV5-1 and TRBJ2-3; D might be TRBD1 (5 bases). The germline V gene has CDR1 SGHRS and CDR2 YFSETQ. The CDR3 is 15 amino acids. Between the trimmed V and J ends, which lost 0 bases and 4 bases, there was a span of 12 bases. CDR3 residues: CASSLALGQADTQYF. The CDR3 nucleotides are TGCGCCAGCAGCTTGGCCTTGGGGCAGGCAGATACGCAGTATTTT.

The rearrangement uses TRBV20-1 and TRBJ1-2, with D hard to call. The V gene's germline CDR1 is DFQATT and CDR2 SNEGSKA (reference sequence). V lost 3 bases and J lost 5, with 19 bases in between. This CDR3 region has 15 residues. The CDR3 loop is CSASPRQALSYGYTF. Written as DNA, the CDR3 is TGCAGTGCTAGCCCTCGACAAGCCTTATCTTATGGCTACACCTTC.

A few counts support this clonotype. The rearrangement uses TRBV5-7 and TRBJ1-1, with 10 bases fitting TRBD1. TRBV5-7 is identified as an open reading frame with a role that is uncertain. V shed 0 bases, J shed 3 bases, and the junction held 8 bases outside the gene matches. The CDR3 spans 17 residues. CDR3 coding DNA: TGTGCCAGCAGCTTGGGGGACAGGGGAATAGGGGACACTGAAGCTTTCTTT. This encodes CASSLGDRGIGDTEAFF.

The chain uses TRBV4-3 and TRBJ2-5; D is unclear. The CDR3 consists of 14 residues. V lost 4 bases, J lost 5 bases, and 14 bases lay in between. CDR1 and CDR2 (germline): LGHNA, YSLEER. CDR3 DNA sequence: TGCGCCAGCAGCCCTGATGCAGGCACGGAGACCCAGTACTTC. It encodes CASSPDAGTETQYF.

This chain uses TRBV20-1 with TRBJ2-4, with TRBD1 as a possible D gene (6 bases). Per the germline V gene, CDR1 is DFQATT and CDR2 is SNEGSKA (reference sequence). CDR3 length: 16 residues. The V end lost 3 bases, the J end lost 2 bases, and 17 bases lay between the germline ends. The CDR3 region is CSASSGTHHPKNIQYF. DNA of the CDR3: TGCAGTGCTAGTTCCGGGACACATCATCCCAAAAACATTCAGTACTTC.

In this sample, this clonotype turned up many times. This chain connects TRBV24-1 to TRBJ2-4; 8 bases are shared with TRBD1. The junction had 7 bases not matched to a gene; V was cut back by 3 bases and J by 1 base. CDR1 and CDR2 from the germline V gene are KGHDR and SFDVKD. The CDR3 length is 17 residues. CDR3 loop: CATSDGDRGRAKNIQYF. The CDR3 nucleotides are TGTGCCACCAGTGATGGAGACAGGGGTAGGGCCAAAAACATTCAGTACTTC.

This clonotype was detected ten times or more. The genes are TRBV6-2 or TRBV6-3 and TRBJ1-5, with 9 bases that match TRBD1. Germline CDR1 MNHEY, CDR2 SVGEGT. This CDR3 is 17 amino acids long. Losses at the gene ends were 2 bases for V and 7 bases for J; bases not matched to a gene: 12. DNA of the CDR3: TGTGCCAGCAGTTACGGCGTCCCGGGACAGGGCTCCCAGCCCCAGCATTTT. It encodes CASSYGVPGQGSQPQHF.

In its sample, this clonotype was seen a few times. This sequence joins TRBV5-1 and TRBJ2-1, with TRBD2 matching 8 bases. CDR1 is SGHRS and CDR2 is YFSETQ in the germline V gene. This CDR3 has 15 residues. Trimming took 2 bases from V and 2 from J; bases not matched to a gene: 3. This CDR3 is CASSFAGGTYNEQFF. In DNA form, the CDR3 reads TGCGCCAGCAGCTTCGCGGGGGGAACCTACAATGAGCAGTTCTTC.

This clonotype was counted between two and nine times. This chain connects TRBV12-3 or TRBV12-4 to TRBJ1-1, with D unresolved. CDR3 length equals 12 residues. V was trimmed by 6 bases and J by 8 bases, leaving 13 bases between them. The CDR3 sequence is CASRIYFEEAFF. The CDR3 region has the DNA TGTGCCAGCAGGATCTATTTCGAAGAAGCTTTCTTT.

This clonotype has only a few counts. The chain has TRBV6-1 and TRBJ2-3; 7 nucleotides match TRBD1. Germline assignment: CDR1 MNHNS and CDR2 SASEGT. The CDR3 is 15 residues long. J lost 3 bases, V lost 5 bases, and 8 bases had no gene match. This chain's CDR3 is CASSLRDSITDTQYF. CDR3 nucleotides: TGTGCCAGCAGTCTCCGGGACAGTATTACAGATACGCAGTATTTT.

This clonotype was counted a few times. This chain uses TRBV3-1 with TRBJ2-2; tentative D call: TRBD2 (5 bases). Germline V gene data show CDR1 as LGHDT and CDR2 as YNNKEL (reference sequence). Trimming cost V 1 base and J 5 bases, with 11 bases left between them. The CDR3 contains 15 residues. The CDR3 nucleotides read TGTGCCAGCAGCCAAGGGTTCGGGGAAACCGGGGAGCTGTTTTTT. This sequence encodes CASSQGFGETGELFF.

This clonotype was observed a handful of times. The rearrangement uses TRBV7-9 and TRBJ2-5; 8 nucleotides agree with TRBD1. The CDR3 length is 14 residues. CDR1 and CDR2 from the germline V gene are SEHNR and FQNEAQ (reference sequence). The ends lost 5 bases at V and 5 bases at J; junction bases unmatched: 7. CDR3: CASSPNNRGETQYF. The CDR3 DNA follows: TGTGCCAGCAGCCCCAACAACAGGGGGGAGACCCAGTACTTC.

The chain couples TRBV13 to TRBJ2-2; D possibly matches TRBD1 or TRBD2 (5 bases each). The germline CDR1 and CDR2 sequences are PRHDT and FYEKMQ (reference sequence). Trimming cost V 0 bases and J 4 bases, with 9 bases left between them. CDR3 size: 15 residues. CDR3: CASSLGGPITGELFF. The DNA for the CDR3 is TGTGCCAGCAGCTTAGGGGGACCCATCACCGGGGAGCTGTTTTTT. The complete variable domain, with remaining parts taken from reference TRBV13 and TRBJ2-2, reads AAGVIQSPRHLIKEKRETATLKCYPIPRHDTVYWYQQGPGQDPQFLISFYEKMQSDKGSIPDRFSAQQFSDYHSELNMSSLELGDSALYFCASSLGGPITGELFFGEGSRLTVL.

The rearrangement links TRBV11-2 to TRBJ2-5; D may be TRBD2 (6 bases). Trimming cost V 6 bases and J 7 bases, with 18 bases left between them. Per germline, CDR1 SGHAT and CDR2 FQNNGV. This CDR3 is built from 14 residues. In nucleotides, the CDR3 is TGTGCCAGCAGGCGGGATCCCCGAAGTGGGACCCAGTACTTC. This sequence encodes CASRRDPRSGTQYF.

The chain is built from TRBV30 and TRBJ2-2, with a tentative D call TRBD1 (5 bases). Germline CDR1 is GTSNPN and CDR2 is SVGIG (reference sequence). V lost 1 base to trimming and J lost 6 bases, with 12 bases between them. CDR3 length equals 14 residues. CDR3 in amino acids: CAWSGYRSPGELFF. DNA for the CDR3: TGTGCCTGGAGTGGATACAGGAGCCCCGGGGAGCTGTTTTTT.

This clonotype was counted many times. The chain recombines TRBV5-1 with TRBJ2-5; D gene ambiguous. V shed 2 bases and J shed 4 bases, with 6 bases lying between them. The length of the CDR3 is 12 residues. Germline loops: CDR1 SGHRS, CDR2 YFSETQ. CDR3 nucleotide sequence: TGCGCCAGCAGCTTCAGGAGAGAGACCCAGTACTTC. Encoded protein: CASSFRRETQYF.

This clonotype was detected many times. The V call is TRBV5-1, the J call TRBJ2-1; a weak D match, TRBD2 (5 bases). V lost 4 bases and J 0 bases, leaving 11 bases between the germline ends. The CDR3 has 15 amino acids. From germline, CDR1 is SGHRS and CDR2 YFSETQ. CDR3 in amino acids: CASSPLGSSYNEQFF. The CDR3 coding sequence is TGCGCCAGCAGCCCCCTTGGGAGCTCCTACAATGAGCAGTTCTTC. The complete variable domain, with remaining parts taken from reference TRBV5-1 and TRBJ2-1, reads KAGVTQTPRYLIKTRGQQVTLSCSPISGHRSVSWYQQTPGQGLQFLFEYFSETQRNKGNFPGRFSGRQFSNSRSEMNVSTLELGDSALYLCASSPLGSSYNEQFFGPGTRLTVL.

As for this clonotype: This may stem from a read error, because a much larger clone lies one nucleotide away. V is TRBV9 and J is TRBJ1-6, with 8 bases matching TRBD1. The CDR3 has 14 residues. Germline CDR1 and CDR2: SGDLS and YYNGEE. This CDR3 is CAGSGGQGLHPLHF. The CDR3, as DNA: TGTGCCGGCAGCGGCGGACAGGGCCTACATCCCCTCCACTTT.

The V and J genes are TRBV6-2 or TRBV6-3 and TRBJ1-2; D remains ambiguous. Trimming took off 3 bases at V and 8 bases at J, with 7 bases between the two ends. CDR1 and CDR2 from the germline V gene are MNHEY and SVGEGT. CDR3 length: 11 residues. The DNA for the CDR3 is TGTGCCAGCAGTTATGGCCCGGGCTACACCTTC. Its protein product is CASSYGPGYTF.